These 28 T cell receptor beta chains were sequenced from one sample in a study of blood T cell repertoires in COVID-19. This table comes from immunoSEQ multiplex PCR, and its TCRdb copy is limited to in-frame clones, with some not included. The table records approximately 60,000 clones, under 95% of them present only once. What was sequenced was peripheral blood. The receptors were gathered from a man in his 70s with active COVID-19.

CDR3 nucleotide sequence: TGTGCCAGCAGTGGGGGACAGGGAGAAACAACTGAAGCTTTCTTT. Encoded protein: CASSGGQGETTEAFF. The chain carries TRBV28 and TRBJ1-1; TRBD1 matches 9 bases. Looked up from germline, CDR1 is MDHEN and CDR2 is SYDVKM. This CDR3 spans 15 amino acids. The J segment lost 5 bases and the V segment lost 5 bases, leaving 9 bases of the junction unmatched.

The genes are TRBV19 and TRBJ1-2; 9 bases map to TRBD1. This CDR3 region has 15 residues. V was clipped by 4 bases and J by 6 bases; unmatched bases: 9. The germline CDR1 and CDR2 sequences are LNHDA and SQIVND (reference sequence). The CDR3 spells CASSTPTGGGHGYTF. CDR3 DNA: TGTGCCAGTAGTACCCCGACAGGGGGAGGTCATGGCTACACCTTC.

V is TRBV6-4 and J is TRBJ1-2; 12 bases fit TRBD1. J gave up 7 bases and V 6 bases, and 6 bases lay outside the gene matches. The CDR3 consists of 14 residues. Germline V gives CDR1 MRHNA, CDR2 SNTAGT. The CDR3 region has the DNA TGTGCCAGCAGCGCCGGGACAGGGGGCCTTGGCTACACCTTC. Its protein product is CASSAGTGGLGYTF.

The table lists this clone with a count of one. This chain uses TRBV7-9 with TRBJ1-2, with D perhaps TRBD1 (6 bases). Germline V CDR1 and CDR2: SEHNR, FQNEAQ (reference sequence). Trimming removed 5 bases at V and 4 bases at J, with 8 bases between. CDR3 length equals 12 residues. The CDR3 is CASSLDSYGYTF. DNA for the CDR3: TGTGCCAGCAGCCTGGACAGCTATGGCTACACCTTC.

The chain recombines TRBV24-1 with TRBJ2-5; 10 nucleotides agree with TRBD2. There are 21 residues in the CDR3. V gave up 6 bases and J gave up 1 base; unmatched junction bases: 22. Germline V CDR1 and CDR2: KGHDR, SFDVKD. CDR3 in amino acids: CATSSPDGGVASGGSQETQYF. DNA for the CDR3: TGTGCCACCAGTAGTCCGGACGGAGGGGTGGCTAGCGGGGGATCCCAAGAGACCCAGTACTTC.

This chain connects TRBV5-8 to TRBJ2-7; D remains unclear. The CDR3 totals 14 residues. The ends were cut back, 2 bases at V and 2 bases at J, with 11 bases in the middle. Germline CDR1 and CDR2: SGHTS and YDEGEE. CDR3 in amino acids: CASSLSGMPYEQYV. The DNA of the CDR3 is TGTGCCAGCAGCTTATCGGGTATGCCCTACGAGCAGTACGTC.

This rearrangement joins TRBV5-1 to TRBJ2-2, with D perhaps matching TRBD1 (7 bases). Germline CDR1 reads SGHRS; CDR2 reads YFSETQ. The CDR3 runs to 15 residues. The V end was cut by 0 bases, the J end by 7 bases, with 13 bases between. CDR3 DNA: TGCGCCAGCAGCTTGGCTGGAGGGGGCAGCGGGGAGCTGTTTTTT. The encoded protein is CASSLAGGGSGELFF.

V gene TRBV24-1 combines with J gene TRBJ2-1; D is possibly TRBD2 (5 bases). CDR1 and CDR2 (germline): KGHDR, SFDVKD. This CDR3 comprises 13 residues. Trimming removed 3 bases at V and 15 bases at J, with 17 bases between. The CDR3, as DNA: TGTGCCACCAGTGATGGAGCGGTTTCGGCTCTGTTCTTC. Its translation is CATSDGAVSALFF.

The chain has TRBV7-6 and TRBJ1-1; 8 bases are a match to TRBD1. Germline V gene lookup returns CDR1 SGHVS and CDR2 FNYEAQ. The CDR3 has 13 residues. V lost 5 bases and J lost 7; bases outside the gene matches: 6. CDR3 bases: TGTGCCAGCAGCCCAGGACAGGGCGGTGAAGCTTTCTTT. This translates into CASSPGQGGEAFF.

This CDR3 is CASSPETGPYGYTQYF. DNA for the CDR3: TGCGCCAGCAGCCCCGAGACAGGGCCCTACGGATATACGCAGTATTTT. The chain has TRBV10-1 and TRBJ2-3; 7 nucleotides align to TRBD1. J lost 7 bases, V lost 6 bases, and 16 bases had no gene match. This CDR3 spans 16 amino acids. Germline CDR1 and CDR2: WNHNN and SYGVQD (reference sequence).

The chain is built from TRBV28 and TRBJ2-3, with 8 bases that match TRBD2. Looked up from germline, CDR1 is MDHEN and CDR2 is SYDVKM. The junction had 5 bases not matched to a gene; V was cut back by 1 base and J by 2 bases. The CDR3 sequence is 16 residues long. CDR3 protein: CASSLSGGHFTDTQYF. Written as DNA, the CDR3 is TGTGCCAGCAGTTTATCGGGGGGGCATTTCACAGATACGCAGTATTTT.

This clone was detected a few times. CDR3 sequence (DNA): TGTGCCATCAGTGAAGCGGGGATTGCGATACCTCTCCCCCTCCACTTT. Amino acid sequence: CAISEAGIAIPLPLHF. The J gene is TRBJ1-6, the V gene TRBV10-3, with D unresolved. Germline CDR1 is ENHRY and CDR2 is SYGVKD. This CDR3 is 16 amino acids long. V dropped 3 bases and J dropped 13 bases, with 22 bases sitting between them.

V is TRBV3-1 (or the pseudogene TRBV3-2) and J is TRBJ2-5, with TRBD2 matching 10 bases. Germline CDR1 LGHDT, CDR2 YNNKEL (reference sequence). CDR3 length: 16 amino acids. V was pared by 3 bases and J by 4 bases, with 8 bases of the junction left unmatched. CDR3: CASSHGSGGARETQYF. As DNA, the CDR3 is TGTGCCAGCAGCCATGGCAGCGGGGGGGCACGAGAGACCCAGTACTTC.

The V call is TRBV29-1, the J call TRBJ2-2; D ambiguous. Germline values: CDR1 SQVTM, CDR2 ANQGSEA. The CDR3 extends over 12 amino acids. V was shortened by 4 bases and J by 1 base, with 4 bases between the two germline ends. The CDR3 is CSVVQNTGELFF. As DNA, the CDR3 is TGCAGCGTTGTCCAGAACACCGGGGAGCTGTTTTTT.

V gene TRBV4-3 combines with J gene TRBJ2-7, with 9 nucleotides matching TRBD1. CDR1 and CDR2 from the germline V gene are LGHNA and YSLEER. The CDR3 totals 14 residues. V shed 2 bases and J 6 bases; nucleotides not matched to a gene: 5. This chain's CDR3 is CASSQRQGEVEQYF. CDR3 DNA: TGCGCCAGCAGCCAACGACAGGGGGAGGTCGAGCAGTACTTC.

The chain couples TRBV5-4 to TRBJ2-1; D uncertain. The CDR3 has 12 amino acids. The V and J ends lost 1 base and 5 bases respectively, with 4 bases between them. Germline V gives CDR1 SGHNT, CDR2 YYREEE (reference sequence). The CDR3 coding sequence is TGTGCCAGCAGCTTGTACAACAATGAGCAGTTCTTC. Translation gives CASSLYNNEQFF.

The chain links TRBV19 to TRBJ1-6; 9 bases agree with TRBD1. The CDR3 has 15 amino acids. Germline V lookup: CDR1 LNHDA, CDR2 SQIVND (reference sequence). V lost 6 bases to trimming and J lost 7 bases; unmatched junction nucleotides: 7. The CDR3 DNA reads TGTGCCAGTAGGCCACCGGGACAGGGAAATTCACCCCTCCACTTT. Translated: CASRPPGQGNSPLHF.

CDR3 DNA sequence: TGTGCCAGCAACGTAGCGGGGGGGCCCAGCGAGCAGTACTTC. Translated, it gives CASNVAGGPSEQYF. The chain joins TRBV6-5 to TRBJ2-7; 11 nucleotides match TRBD2. With V trimmed by 7 bases and J by 6 bases, 8 bases remained unmatched. The CDR3 runs to 14 residues. The V gene's germline CDR1 is MNHEY and CDR2 SVGAGI.

This chain joins TRBV29-1 and TRBJ2-1, with no clear D. Between the trimmed V and J ends, which lost 5 bases and 2 bases, there was a span of 16 bases. CDR1 and CDR2 from the germline V gene are SQVTM and ANQGSEA. This CDR3 region has 15 residues. The CDR3 sequence: CSVTTGSGTYNEQFF. The CDR3 DNA sequence: TGCAGCGTTACAACCGGGTCTGGCACCTACAATGAGCAGTTCTTC.

The CDR3 DNA is TGTGCCAGCAATACAGGGGGGATGATAGATACGCAGTATTTT. Amino acids: CASNTGGMIDTQYF. J is TRBJ2-3 and V is TRBV6-5, with 8 bases identical to TRBD1. This CDR3 is 14 amino acids long. With V trimmed by 7 bases and J by 5 bases, 8 bases remained unmatched. Looked up from germline, CDR1 is MNHEY and CDR2 is SVGAGI.

The chain recombines TRBV4-1 with TRBJ2-2; D possibly corresponds to TRBD2 (6 bases). This CDR3 comprises 17 residues. The germline V and J ends were trimmed by 1 base and 4 bases, with 16 bases remaining between them. Germline V gene sequence: CDR1 MGHRA, CDR2 YSYEKL. The CDR3 nucleotides are TGCGCCAGCAGCCAAGTTCGGGGGTACGGAGGCACCGGGGAGCTGTTTTTT. This codes for CASSQVRGYGGTGELFF.

V is TRBV4-3 and J is TRBJ2-1, with a tentative D call TRBD1 (5 bases). This CDR3 is built from 18 residues. Trimming cost V 0 bases and J 9 bases, with 24 bases left between them. Germline-derived CDR1 and CDR2 are LGHNA and YSLEER. In nucleotides, the CDR3 is TGCGCCAGCAGCCAAGAAGAATCTCGCCAGGGATATGTAGGTGAGCAGTTCTTC. It specifies CASSQEESRQGYVGEQFF.

The gene calls are TRBV6-6 and TRBJ2-2; TRBD1 aligns across 8 bases. Germline CDR1 and CDR2: MNHNY and SVGAGI (reference sequence). CDR3 length: 15 amino acids. With 3 bases clipped from V and 3 bases from J, the junction kept 3 bases outside the gene matches. The DNA for the CDR3 is TGTGCCAGCAGTTATCTACAGGGGGACACCGGGGAGCTGTTTTTT. As protein: CASSYLQGDTGELFF.

The gene calls are TRBV5-8 and TRBJ2-5; D is possibly TRBD1 (5 bases). This CDR3 contains 15 residues. Trimming pared 4 bases from V and 7 bases from J, leaving 20 bases between. Looked up from germline, CDR1 is SGHTS and CDR2 is YDEGEE. The CDR3 protein is CASSTRQSAVGTQYF. CDR3 bases: TGTGCCAGCAGCACCAGACAGTCGGCCGTGGGGACCCAGTACTTC.

The chain carries TRBV19 and TRBJ1-5; the D is unclear. CDR3 size: 13 residues. V was pared by 3 bases and J by 10 bases, with 13 bases between. Germline V CDR1 and CDR2: LNHDA, SQIVND (reference sequence). CDR3 amino acids: CASSMARGEPQHF. CDR3 coding DNA: TGTGCCAGTAGTATGGCGCGAGGTGAACCCCAGCATTTT.

The rearrangement links TRBV9 to TRBJ2-7; D perhaps matches TRBD2 (6 bases). This CDR3 is built from 15 residues. Germline values: CDR1 SGDLS, CDR2 YYNGEE. V dropped 0 bases and J dropped 0 bases, with 10 bases sitting between them. The CDR3 nucleotides read TGTGCCAGCAGCGTAGTAGCGGATCCCTCCTACGAGCAGTACTTC. Translation: CASSVVADPSYEQYF.

The V gene is TRBV10-3, the J gene TRBJ2-5; TRBD1 matches 8 bases. This CDR3 has 15 residues. Trimming at V came to 10 bases and at J to 2 bases, leaving 12 bases not matched to a gene. The germline gives CDR1 ENHRY, CDR2 SYGVKD. The CDR3 nucleotides read TGTGCCACCCGAGCCGGGACAGGAGTACAAGAGACCCAGTACTTC. Amino acids: CATRAGTGVQETQYF.

The V call is TRBV10-3, the J call TRBJ2-7; 10 nucleotides match TRBD1. The junction had 10 bases not matched to a gene; V was cut back by 7 bases and J by 7 bases. Germline V gene data show CDR1 as ENHRY and CDR2 as SYGVKD. The CDR3 covers 14 residues. The CDR3 nucleotides read TGTGCCATCATGGGAGGATGGACAGGGGGAGAGCAGTACTTC. It encodes CAIMGGWTGGEQYF.